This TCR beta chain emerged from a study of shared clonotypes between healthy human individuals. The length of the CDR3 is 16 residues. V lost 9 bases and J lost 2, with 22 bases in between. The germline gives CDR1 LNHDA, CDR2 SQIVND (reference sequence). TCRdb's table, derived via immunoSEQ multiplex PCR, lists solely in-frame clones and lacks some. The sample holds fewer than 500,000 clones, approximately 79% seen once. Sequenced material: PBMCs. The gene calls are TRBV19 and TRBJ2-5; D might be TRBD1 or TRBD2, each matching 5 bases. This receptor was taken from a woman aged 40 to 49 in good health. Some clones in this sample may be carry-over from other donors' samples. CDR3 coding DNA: TGTGCCAGCGCGACCCCCGGGACCCCCGGGCAAGAGACCCAGTACTTC. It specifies CASATPGTPGQETQYF.